The source of this T cell receptor beta chain is a study of T cells after yellow fever vaccination (dated by TCRdb to the late 2010s). With respect to the entire study: Libraries from fractions with low cell numbers were prepared with the SMART-Seq v4 Ultra Low Input RNA kit. To follow T-cell clones before and after both primary and booster YFV17D yellow fever vaccination, bulk TCR alpha and beta repertoires underwent longitudinal sequencing. Two healthy male donors made up the cohort, one aged 18 to 29 years and the other aged 30 to 39 years. Blood samples were taken at several timepoints before and after primary and secondary immunization, and bulk PBMC replicates and cell subsets were isolated. Results and caveats for the whole study, not just this receptor: Because abundant contaminating clonotypes from the bulk population could be contained in FACS-sorted repertoires, computational filtering was required. A small share of clonotypes occurred in both CD4 and CD8 compartments, likely arising from convergent recombination. After the booster, most clones that had expanded after primary vaccination were detected again (approximately 95% of CD4 and more than 85% of CD8), suggesting broad maintenance of memory. Only two donors were included in the study, so the extent to which the findings can be generalized is limited. The secondary T-cell response was found to be weaker but faster than the primary response, with a peak reached on day 5 rather than on day 15.

Synthesis of TCR cDNA relied on 5'RACE template switching, a step that introduced a universal primer site along with unique molecular identifiers. Priming of cDNA synthesis was performed from both the TCR alpha and TCR beta constant segments. Library amplification used two PCR steps, and the second PCR step added sample barcodes and sequencing adapters. Sequencing of libraries was done on Illumina HiSeq 2500 (2x100 bp) or NovaSeq (2x150 bp). The published analysis was carried out like this. Reads were demultiplexed and collapsed into UMI consensus sequences with MIGEC, and V(D)J alignment was performed with MiXCR. Clonotypes responding to the vaccine were identified with edgeR on replicate PBMC samples, with the criteria of FDR below 0.01 and a log2 fold change above 5 up to day 15. CD4 or CD8 identity was assigned to each bulk clonotype according to whether the clonotype was present at higher abundance in the sequenced CD4 repertoire or the sequenced CD8 repertoire. TCRdb took the public reads, trimmed them with fastp at Q25, ran MiXCR for clone calling and kept in-frame beta chains. Rows matching on CDR3 protein sequence are summarized as one entry with the most common DNA and genes. The V and J calls come from TCRdb's annotation, not from the publication. The sample contains 500,000 to 650,000 distinct CDR3 sequences, roughly a sixth of them found a single time. In total, the top ten clones hold 17% of the sample.

Concerning this clonotype itself: Its antigen has not been determined. Within one base of it there is no much larger clone, and no base qualities were kept.

The treatment or condition label for this specimen denotes: live attenuated yellow fever vaccine strain. At every blood-draw timepoint, two biological replicates of bulk PBMCs were collected. PBMCs were isolated from peripheral blood using a standard Ficoll-Paque protocol. TriZol was used to extract RNA from bulk PBMCs, from CD4 and CD8 fractions, and from dextramer-positive and dextramer-negative fractions. From the cysteine up to the valine, the CDR3 has a length of 13 residues. The CDR3 DNA has 39 bases and is translated from base 1. Based on the germline V gene (reference sequence), the CDR1 and CDR2 sequences are LGHDT and YNNKEL. At the junction V is shortened by 4 bases and J by 5 bases; bases outside the gene matches: 5.

The sequencing here drew on PBMCs, taken less than 6 days after the first yellow fever vaccination. Recombination joined TRBV3-1 with TRBJ2-7, and 7 bases in between align with TRBD2. The source of this sequence is a man aged 18 to 29 who received the YFV17D yellow fever vaccine. The sequenced DNA is TGTGCCAGCAGCCGGAGCGGGGCCCACGAGCAGTACGTC. It specifies CASSRSGAHEQYV.